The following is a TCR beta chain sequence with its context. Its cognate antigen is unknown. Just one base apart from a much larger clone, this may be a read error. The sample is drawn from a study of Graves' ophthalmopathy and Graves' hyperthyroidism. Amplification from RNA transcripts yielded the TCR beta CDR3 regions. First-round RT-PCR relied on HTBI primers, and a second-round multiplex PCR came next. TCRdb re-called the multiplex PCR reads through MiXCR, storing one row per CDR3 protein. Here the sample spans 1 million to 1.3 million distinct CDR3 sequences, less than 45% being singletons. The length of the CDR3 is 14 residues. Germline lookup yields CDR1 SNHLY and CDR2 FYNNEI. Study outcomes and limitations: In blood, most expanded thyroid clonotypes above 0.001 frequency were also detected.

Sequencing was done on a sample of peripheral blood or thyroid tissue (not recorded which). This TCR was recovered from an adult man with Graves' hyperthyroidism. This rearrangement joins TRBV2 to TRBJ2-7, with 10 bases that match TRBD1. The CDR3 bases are TGTGCCAGCAGGGAAGACAGGGGGCCAGGCGAGCAGTACTTC. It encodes CASREDRGPGEQYF.